The rows below give T cell receptor beta chains drawn from one sample of a study of blood T cells in healthy people across ages. TCRdb re-derived calls from the 5' RACE reads in MiXCR, one entry per CDR3 protein. Of about 780,000 distinct CDR3 sequences listed, more than 35% are singletons. The source material was blood. Every receptor here comes from a man aged 80 or over in good health. Both conserved end residues are part of each CDR3. The D gene is left open where the match is weak. Where a row states a size, it is once, few, many or the class of an expanded clone; other rows omit it.

V gene: TRBV20-1; J gene: TRBJ2-1; clone size: NA; D gene: TRBD2; CDR3 protein: CSARDKAGGLYNEQFF; CDR3 DNA: TGCAGTGCTAGAGATAAAGCGGGAGGGCTTTACAATGAGCAGTTCTTC
V gene: TRBV6-6; J gene: TRBJ2-5; clone size: many; D gene: NA; CDR3 protein: CASSYGGLQETQYF; CDR3 DNA: TGTGCCAGCAGTTACGGGGGGCTCCAAGAGACCCAGTACTTC
V gene: TRBV7-2; J gene: TRBJ2-7; clone size: NA; D gene: TRBD2; CDR3 protein: CASSLAGTSTFEQYF; CDR3 DNA: TGTGCCAGCAGCTTAGCCGGGACTAGCACTTTTGAGCAGTACTTC
V gene: TRBV7-2; J gene: TRBJ2-7; clone size: NA; D gene: NA; CDR3 protein: CASSLAGTRLYNEQYF; CDR3 DNA: TGTGCCAGCAGCTTAGCGGGGACCCGATTATACAATGAGCAGTACTTC
V gene: TRBV29-1; J gene: TRBJ2-1; clone size: NA; D gene: TRBD2; CDR3 protein: CSVRAGGLMNEQFF; CDR3 DNA: TGCAGCGTGAGAGCGGGAGGGCTTATGAATGAGCAGTTCTTC
V gene: TRBV20-1; J gene: TRBJ2-7; clone size: few; D gene: TRBD1; CDR3 protein: CSAIYAGQGTYEQYF; CDR3 DNA: TGCAGTGCTATATACGCGGGACAGGGGACCTACGAGCAGTACTTC
V gene: TRBV7-2; J gene: TRBJ1-5; clone size: NA; D gene: TRBD1; CDR3 protein: CASSIEQGVNQPQHF; CDR3 DNA: TGTGCCAGCAGCATCGAACAGGGGGTAAATCAGCCCCAGCATTTT
V gene: TRBV12-3/TRBV12-4; J gene: TRBJ2-5; clone size: few; D gene: NA; CDR3 protein: CASTVSGVRQQTQYF; CDR3 DNA: TGTGCCAGCACCGTATCAGGGGTCCGACAACAGACCCAGTACTTC
V gene: TRBV5-6; J gene: TRBJ2-7; clone size: many; D gene: NA; CDR3 protein: CASTPRSSDEQYF; CDR3 DNA: TGTGCCAGCACCCCGAGGTCCTCGGACGAGCAGTACTTC
V gene: TRBV20-1; J gene: TRBJ2-5; clone size: NA; D gene: TRBD1; CDR3 protein: CSASKGQEVGTQYF; CDR3 DNA: TGCAGTGCTAGTAAGGGACAGGAGGTAGGGACCCAGTACTTC
V gene: TRBV7-2; J gene: TRBJ2-1; clone size: once; D gene: NA; CDR3 protein: CASSPQTGTGLDNEQFF; CDR3 DNA: TGTGCCAGCAGCCCTCAAACCGGGACCGGGCTTGATAATGAGCAGTTCTTC
V gene: TRBV20-1; J gene: TRBJ2-1; clone size: NA; D gene: NA; CDR3 protein: CSASGLRRTYNGQFF; CDR3 DNA: TGCAGTGCTAGTGGACTGCGCAGGACCTACAATGGGCAGTTCTTC
V gene: TRBV5-1; J gene: TRBJ1-1; clone size: NA; D gene: NA; CDR3 protein: CASSSGGAAEAFF; CDR3 DNA: TGCGCCAGCTCCTCCGGGGGCGCGGCTGAAGCTTTCTTT
V gene: TRBV20-1; J gene: TRBJ2-5; clone size: NA; D gene: TRBD2; CDR3 protein: CSAGSSGRVQETQYF; CDR3 DNA: TGCAGTGCAGGATCTAGCGGGAGGGTCCAAGAGACCCAGTACTTC
V gene: TRBV24-1; J gene: TRBJ2-1; clone size: NA; D gene: TRBD2; CDR3 protein: CATSDLAGEAYNEQFF; CDR3 DNA: TGTGCCACCAGTGACCTAGCGGGAGAAGCCTACAATGAGCAGTTCTTC
V gene: TRBV30; J gene: TRBJ2-3; clone size: once; D gene: NA; CDR3 protein: CAWSTQGADTQYF; CDR3 DNA: TGTGCCTGGAGTACCCAGGGAGCAGATACGCAGTATTTT
V gene: TRBV30; J gene: TRBJ1-1; clone size: NA; D gene: NA; CDR3 protein: CAWRKRTENTEAFF; CDR3 DNA: TGTGCCTGGAGGAAGAGAACAGAGAACACTGAAGCTTTCTTT
V gene: TRBV12-3/TRBV12-4; J gene: TRBJ1-2; clone size: few; D gene: NA; CDR3 protein: CASSPPSRDHGYTF; CDR3 DNA: TGTGCCAGCAGTCCACCGAGCCGCGACCATGGCTACACCTTC
V gene: TRBV7-2; J gene: TRBJ2-3; clone size: NA; D gene: TRBD1; CDR3 protein: CASSLDRVADTQYF; CDR3 DNA: TGTGCCAGCAGCCTGGACAGGGTCGCAGATACGCAGTATTTT
V gene: TRBV12-3/TRBV12-4; J gene: TRBJ2-7; clone size: few; D gene: NA; CDR3 protein: CASSPWYPEQYF; CDR3 DNA: TGTGCCAGCAGCCCCTGGTATCCCGAGCAGTACTTC
V gene: TRBV19; J gene: TRBJ2-3; clone size: NA; D gene: NA; CDR3 protein: CASSPRDKESTDTQYF; CDR3 DNA: TGTGCCAGTAGCCCCCGTGATAAAGAGTCCACAGATACGCAGTATTTT
V gene: TRBV15; J gene: TRBJ2-5; clone size: few; D gene: NA; CDR3 protein: CATSRGQRQETQYF; CDR3 DNA: TGTGCCACCAGCAGAGGCCAGAGACAAGAGACCCAGTACTTC
V gene: TRBV12-3/TRBV12-4; J gene: TRBJ2-3; clone size: few; D gene: NA; CDR3 protein: CASSAVTDTQYF; CDR3 DNA: TGTGCCAGCAGTGCCGTTACAGATACGCAGTATTTT